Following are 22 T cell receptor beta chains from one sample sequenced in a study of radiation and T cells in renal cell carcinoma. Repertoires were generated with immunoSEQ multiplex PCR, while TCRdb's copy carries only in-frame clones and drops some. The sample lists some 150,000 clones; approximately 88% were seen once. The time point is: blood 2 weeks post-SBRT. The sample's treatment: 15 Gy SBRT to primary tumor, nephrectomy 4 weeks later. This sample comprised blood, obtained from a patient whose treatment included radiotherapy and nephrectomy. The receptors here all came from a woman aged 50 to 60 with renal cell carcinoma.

The CDR3 bases are TGTGCCTGGAGTACTACTCCTTATGGCTACACCTTC. Residues: CAWSTTPYGYTF. The V gene is TRBV30, the J gene TRBJ1-2; D ambiguous. V was clipped by 2 bases and J by 5 bases, with 9 bases between them. This CDR3 is 12 amino acids long. Per germline, CDR1 GTSNPN and CDR2 SVGIG (reference sequence).

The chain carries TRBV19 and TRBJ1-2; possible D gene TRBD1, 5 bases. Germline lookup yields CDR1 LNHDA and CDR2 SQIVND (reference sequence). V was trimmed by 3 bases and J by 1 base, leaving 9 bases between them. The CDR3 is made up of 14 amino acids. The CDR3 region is CASSIKGFNYGYTF. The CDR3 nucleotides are TGTGCCAGTAGTATCAAGGGGTTTAACTATGGCTACACCTTC.

The CDR3 spells CASSLLGSGNTIYF. For the CDR3, the DNA is TGTGCCAGCAGCTTATTAGGCTCTGGAAACACCATATATTTT. The chain couples TRBV7-9 to TRBJ1-3; D unresolved. CDR3 length equals 14 residues. Germline-derived CDR1 and CDR2 are SEHNR and FQNEAQ (reference sequence). Trimming left V 2 bases short and J 0 bases short, with 5 bases between.

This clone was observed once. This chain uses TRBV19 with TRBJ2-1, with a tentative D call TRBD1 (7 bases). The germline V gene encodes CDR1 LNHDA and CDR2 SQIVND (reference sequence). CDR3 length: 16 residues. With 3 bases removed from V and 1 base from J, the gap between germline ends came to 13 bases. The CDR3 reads CASSMEGAGSYNEQFF. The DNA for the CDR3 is TGTGCCAGTAGTATGGAGGGGGCTGGGTCCTACAATGAGCAGTTCTTC.

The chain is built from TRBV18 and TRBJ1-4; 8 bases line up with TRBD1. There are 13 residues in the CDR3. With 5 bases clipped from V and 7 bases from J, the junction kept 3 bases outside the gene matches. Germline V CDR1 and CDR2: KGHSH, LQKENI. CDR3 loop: CASSAGQGEKLFF. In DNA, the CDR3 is TGTGCCAGCTCAGCCGGACAGGGTGAAAAACTGTTTTTT.

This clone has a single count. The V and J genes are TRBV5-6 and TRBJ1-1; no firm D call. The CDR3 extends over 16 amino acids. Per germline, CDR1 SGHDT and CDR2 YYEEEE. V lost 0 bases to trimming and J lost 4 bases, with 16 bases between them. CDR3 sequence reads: CASSLVGRASGTEAFF. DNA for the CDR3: TGTGCCAGCAGCTTGGTAGGTAGGGCATCGGGCACTGAAGCTTTCTTT.

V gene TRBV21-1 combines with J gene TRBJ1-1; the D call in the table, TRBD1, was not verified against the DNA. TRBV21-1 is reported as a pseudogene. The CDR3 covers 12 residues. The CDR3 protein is CASGQANTEAFF. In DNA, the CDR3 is TGTGCCAGCGGACAGGCGAACACTGAAGCTTTCTTT.

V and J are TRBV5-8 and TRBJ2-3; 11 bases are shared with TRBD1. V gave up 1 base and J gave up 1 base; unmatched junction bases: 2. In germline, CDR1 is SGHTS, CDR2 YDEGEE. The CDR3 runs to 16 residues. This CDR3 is CASSLLGQGGTDTQYF. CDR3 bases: TGTGCCAGCAGCTTGCTGGGACAGGGGGGCACAGATACGCAGTATTTT.

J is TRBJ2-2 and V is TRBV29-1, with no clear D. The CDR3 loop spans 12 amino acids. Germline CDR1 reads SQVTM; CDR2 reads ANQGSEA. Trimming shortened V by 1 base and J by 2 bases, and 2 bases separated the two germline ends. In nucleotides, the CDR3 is TGCAGCGTTGAAGCTAACACCGGGGAGCTGTTTTTT. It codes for CSVEANTGELFF.

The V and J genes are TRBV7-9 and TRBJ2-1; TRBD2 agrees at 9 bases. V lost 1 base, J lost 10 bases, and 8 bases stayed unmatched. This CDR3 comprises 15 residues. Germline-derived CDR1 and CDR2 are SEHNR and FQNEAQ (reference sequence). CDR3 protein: CASSLDGTSIREQFF. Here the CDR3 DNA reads TGTGCCAGCAGCTTAGACGGGACTAGCATCAGGGAGCAGTTCTTC.

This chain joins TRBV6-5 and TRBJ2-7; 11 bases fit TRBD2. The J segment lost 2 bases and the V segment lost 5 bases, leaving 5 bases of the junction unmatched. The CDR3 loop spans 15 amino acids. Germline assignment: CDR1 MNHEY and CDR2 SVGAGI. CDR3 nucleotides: TGTGCCAGCAGTCAGGGACTAGCGGATCCCTACGAGCAGTACTTC. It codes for CASSQGLADPYEQYF.

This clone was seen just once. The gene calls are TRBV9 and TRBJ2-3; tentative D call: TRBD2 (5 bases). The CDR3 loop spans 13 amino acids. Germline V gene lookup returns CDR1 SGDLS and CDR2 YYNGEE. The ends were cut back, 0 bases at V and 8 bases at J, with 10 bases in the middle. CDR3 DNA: TGTGCCAGCAGCGTAGAACTAGTCGGTACGCAGTATTTT. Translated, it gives CASSVELVGTQYF.

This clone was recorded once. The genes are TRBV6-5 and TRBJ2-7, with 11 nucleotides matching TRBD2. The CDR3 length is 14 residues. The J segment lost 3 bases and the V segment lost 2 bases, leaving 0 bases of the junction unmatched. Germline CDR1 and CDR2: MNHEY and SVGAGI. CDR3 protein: CASSYGTSGYEQYF. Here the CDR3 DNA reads TGTGCCAGCAGTTACGGGACTAGCGGCTACGAGCAGTACTTC.

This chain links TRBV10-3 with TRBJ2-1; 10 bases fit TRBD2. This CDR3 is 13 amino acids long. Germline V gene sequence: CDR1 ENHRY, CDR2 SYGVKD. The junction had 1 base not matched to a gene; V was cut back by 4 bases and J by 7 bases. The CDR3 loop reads CAISGTSGNEQFF. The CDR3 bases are TGTGCCATCAGTGGGACTAGCGGTAATGAGCAGTTCTTC.

The CDR3 loop is CSVAQGNYGYTF. As DNA, the CDR3 is TGCAGCGTTGCACAGGGCAACTATGGCTACACCTTC. The V gene is TRBV29-1, the J gene TRBJ1-2; TRBD1 might be the D (6 bases). The CDR3 has 12 residues. V dropped 4 bases and J dropped 2 bases, with 8 bases sitting between them. Germline loops: CDR1 SQVTM, CDR2 ANQGSEA.

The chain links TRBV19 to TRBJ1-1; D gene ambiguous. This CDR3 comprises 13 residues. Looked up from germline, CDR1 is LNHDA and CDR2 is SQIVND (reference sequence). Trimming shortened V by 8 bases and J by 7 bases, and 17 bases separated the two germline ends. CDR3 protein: CASRNFVIGEAFF. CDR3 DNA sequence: TGTGCCAGTCGAAATTTTGTAATTGGTGAAGCTTTCTTT.

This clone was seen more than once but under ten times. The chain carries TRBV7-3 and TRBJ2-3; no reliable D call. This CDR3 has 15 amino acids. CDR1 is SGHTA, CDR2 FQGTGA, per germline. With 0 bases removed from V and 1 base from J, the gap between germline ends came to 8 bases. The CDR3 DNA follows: TGTGCCAGCAGCTTAACTGGTGGGCGCACAGATACGCAGTATTTT. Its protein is CASSLTGGRTDTQYF.

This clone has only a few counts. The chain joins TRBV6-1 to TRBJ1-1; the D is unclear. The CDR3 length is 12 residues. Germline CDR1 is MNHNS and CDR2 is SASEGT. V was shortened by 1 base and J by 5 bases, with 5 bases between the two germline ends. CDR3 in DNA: TGTGCCAGCAGTGAAGTTGGGACTGAAGCTTTCTTT. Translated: CASSEVGTEAFF.

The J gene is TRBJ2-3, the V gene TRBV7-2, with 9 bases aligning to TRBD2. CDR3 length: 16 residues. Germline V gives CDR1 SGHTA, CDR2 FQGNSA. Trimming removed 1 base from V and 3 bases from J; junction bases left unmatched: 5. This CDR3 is CASSLVGGGGTDTQYF. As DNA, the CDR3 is TGTGCCAGCAGCTTAGTAGGCGGGGGGGGTACAGATACGCAGTATTTT.

The CDR3 is CATSIGFGGETQYF. The CDR3 region has the DNA TGTGCCACCAGCATTGGGTTTGGTGGGGAGACCCAGTACTTC. The rearrangement uses TRBV15 and TRBJ2-5; D unclear. The CDR3 totals 14 residues. Between the trimmed V and J ends, which lost 4 bases and 5 bases, there was a span of 14 bases. The V gene's germline CDR1 is LNHNV and CDR2 YYDKDF (reference sequence).

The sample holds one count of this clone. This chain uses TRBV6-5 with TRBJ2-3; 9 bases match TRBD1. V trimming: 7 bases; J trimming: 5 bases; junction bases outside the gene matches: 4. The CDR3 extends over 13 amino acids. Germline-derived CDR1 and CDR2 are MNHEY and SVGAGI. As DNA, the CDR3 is TGTGCCAGCAAGGGGACAGGGTTAGATACGCAGTATTTT. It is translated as CASKGTGLDTQYF.

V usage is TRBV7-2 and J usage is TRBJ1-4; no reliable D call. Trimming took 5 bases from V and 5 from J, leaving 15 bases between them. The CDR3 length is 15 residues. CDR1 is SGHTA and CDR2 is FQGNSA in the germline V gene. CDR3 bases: TGTGCCAGCAGCCTCTGGGGAGGGAACAATGAAAAACTGTTTTTT. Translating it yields CASSLWGGNNEKLFF.